A selection of T cell receptor beta chains follows, all from one sample in a study of CD8 T cells in Susac syndrome. In TCRdb, the immunoSEQ multiplex PCR reads were re-called with MiXCR into one record per CDR3 protein. This sample has about 190,000 distinct CDR3 sequences, with approximately 95% found just once. Source material: CD8+ T cells from PBMCs. The receptors here all came from a human donor with Susac syndrome. Both conserved end residues are trimmed from each CDR3. Fields, in order: V gene, D gene, CDR3 protein. A D gene is named only where the DNA matches it firmly.

>TRBV20-1|-
SAAGDREDEQY
>TRBV5-4|-
ASSLRSDQETQY
>TRBV5-1|-
ASSLETGEAF
>TRBV7-8|-
ASSLDIQGLNSPLH
>TRBV28|-
ASSSQEGGQY
>TRBV6-2/TRBV6-3|-
ASRPGTGPYQPQH
>TRBV30|-
AWISSDTNYGYT
>TRBV18|-
ASSPVGTGRNEQY
>TRBV12-3/TRBV12-4|TRBD1
ASSRSRGNQPQH
>TRBV27|TRBD1
ASSWGQGSYEQY
>TRBV4-1|-
ASSQAGAGPSYEQY
>TRBV3-1|TRBD1
ASSQVFQGQGSDTQY
>TRBV14|TRBD1
AGRTGAFNEQF
>TRBV5-6|-
ASRTQASSTDTQY
>TRBV30|TRBD1
ACSTGGTEAF
>TRBV9|-
ASSVEGPSYEQY
>TRBV7-6|TRBD2
ASVSGGQETQY
>TRBV4-1|-
ASSHSPAENEQF
>TRBV28|-
ASRALNEQF
>TRBV20-1|TRBD2
SASTTSGVPNEQF
>TRBV10-2|-
ASSVTVGTEAF
>TRBV20-1|TRBD1
SASSPGTGGSYEQY
>TRBV29-1|TRBD2
SVEREGTDTQY
>TRBV7-3|TRBD2
ASSVSGGGDTQY
>TRBV3-1|TRBD2
ASSHYTSGTLAKNIQY
>TRBV20-1|TRBD1
SAGTGSTTDGYT
>TRBV6-5|-
ASSYSSGQNTGELF
>TRBV20-1|-
SAFSGDSTDTQY
>TRBV28|-
ASSVGQTNTGELF
>TRBV2|-
ASLGRFNQPQH
>TRBV28|TRBD1
ASLQGIGGQPQH
>TRBV20-1|-
SARAGALTEAF
>TRBV5-6|TRBD1
ASSTGTGANYGYT
>TRBV20-1|-
SARTTVTSNQPQH
>TRBV7-9|TRBD1
ASSQRTGGNSPLH
>TRBV20-1|TRBD1
SARHRDSEQF
>TRBV12-3/TRBV12-4|-
ASSVGRGTEAF